Listed below are T cell receptor beta chains from one sample, sequenced in a study of identical twins. TCRdb re-analysed the 5' RACE reads in MiXCR, keeping a single row per CDR3 protein. The profile shows 450,000 or so distinct CDR3 sequences, more than 13% of them singletons. Another study also made use of these data, one on yellow fever vaccine responses in identical twins.

Sequencing was performed on CD4+ T cells sorted from blood. The receptors were sampled from a woman in her late teens or twenties in good health. Both conserved end residues are part of each CDR3. The order of the fields is CDR3 protein, J gene, V gene.

CASSALTSGRAKSPVHNEQFF	TRBJ2-1	TRBV10-2
CASSRDFSGELFF	TRBJ2-2	TRBV7-2
CSVYRVGETQYF	TRBJ2-5	TRBV29-1
CATSDRGTSWGNEQFF	TRBJ2-1	TRBV24-1
CSALRTPATQETQYF	TRBJ2-5	TRBV20-1
CASSQERGGIQYF	TRBJ2-7	TRBV4-2
CASSASTATNTGELFF	TRBJ2-2	TRBV5-1
CATQGQLVREQYF	TRBJ2-7	TRBV6-1
CASSPDRGNIAGELFF	TRBJ2-2	TRBV14
CATGRERAGGNTEAFF	TRBJ1-1	TRBV15
CATSRAARGRETQYF	TRBJ2-5	TRBV15